This paragraph reports one T cell receptor (beta chain). Its antigen remains unknown. This record comes from a study of T cells in localized non-small cell lung cancer. Clones were sequenced by immunoSEQ multiplex PCR, and TCRdb holds only the in-frame ones, with some missing. The sample yields over 40,000 clones, over 70% seen once. The study, taken as a whole, reports: Longer survival (overall) was linked to higher T cell density in blood. Paired adjacent lung recovered a median about 60 of the top 100 tumor clones. Tumor trailed uninvolved adjacent lung in T cell clonality, which peaked there.

Sequencing was performed on peripheral blood mononuclear cells, taken before any cancer treatment. The sequence came from a man between 40 and 69 years old with stage III lung adenocarcinoma.

The CDR3 DNA reads TGTGCCAGCAGCTTAGCAGGAGATAGCTATGGCTACACCTTC. Protein: CASSLAGDSYGYTF. V is TRBV7-8 and J is TRBJ1-2, with D uncertain. The length of the CDR3 is 14 residues. CDR1 and CDR2 (germline): SGHVS, FQNEAQ. V lost 0 bases to trimming and J lost 4 bases, with 9 bases between them.